These 20 T cell receptor beta chains share one sample of origin, sequenced in a study of blood T cell repertoires in COVID-19. Produced via immunoSEQ multiplex PCR; TCRdb's table is partial and in-frame only. The sample shows approximately 200,000 clones, about 85% of them seen only once. The material sequenced was PBMCs or T cells enriched from blood (not recorded which). Source of these receptors: a man younger than 45 who had recovered from COVID-19.

J is TRBJ2-1 and V is TRBV6-5, with 11 positions matching TRBD2. Trimming cost V 6 bases and J 8 bases; bases outside gene matches: 9. The CDR3 has 15 amino acids. Germline V gives CDR1 MNHEY, CDR2 SVGAGI. The CDR3 bases are TGTGCCAGCAGCCCCATCCTAGCGGGAGGAGATGAGCAGTTCTTC. It is translated as CASSPILAGGDEQFF.

This chain connects TRBV10-3 to TRBJ1-2, with 10 bases lining up with TRBD1. The V gene end was trimmed by 0 bases and the J gene end by 4 bases; junction bases not matched to a gene: 5. Germline V gene lookup returns CDR1 ENHRY and CDR2 SYGVKD. The CDR3 is 16 residues long. CDR3 residues: CAISESIGTGAYGYTF. The DNA for the CDR3 is TGTGCCATCAGTGAGTCTATAGGGACAGGGGCCTATGGCTACACCTTC.

The V call is TRBV27, the J call TRBJ2-1, with a tentative D call TRBD2 (6 bases). Looked up from germline, CDR1 is MNHEY and CDR2 is SMNVEV (reference sequence). The ends were cut back, 3 bases at V and 6 bases at J, with 18 bases in the middle. The CDR3 is 16 residues long. The CDR3 region is CASSFLAAGRSNEQFF. The CDR3 DNA reads as TGTGCCAGCAGTTTTTTGGCGGCGGGACGGAGCAATGAGCAGTTCTTC.

The chain combines TRBV10-1 with TRBJ2-2, with TRBD2 as a possible D gene (6 bases). V dropped 6 bases and J dropped 3 bases, with 8 bases sitting between them. CDR1 is WNHNN, CDR2 SYGVQD, per germline (reference sequence). The CDR3 extends over 13 amino acids. The CDR3 reads CASRPGDTGELFF. CDR3 DNA sequence: TGCGCCAGCAGGCCGGGAGACACCGGGGAGCTGTTTTTT.

The genes are TRBV11-2 and TRBJ2-7, with 7 nucleotides matching TRBD1. V shed 5 bases and J 5 bases; nucleotides not matched to a gene: 6. Germline lookup yields CDR1 SGHAT and CDR2 FQNNGV. This CDR3 contains 13 residues. This CDR3 is CASSKWDSHEQYF. CDR3 nucleotide sequence: TGTGCCAGCAGCAAGTGGGACAGTCACGAGCAGTACTTC.

The chain combines TRBV6-2 or TRBV6-3 with TRBJ2-7; a weak D match, TRBD2 (5 bases). The CDR3 runs to 17 residues. CDR1 is MNHEY and CDR2 is SVGEGT in the germline V gene. The ends were cut back, 6 bases at V and 6 bases at J, with 27 bases in the middle. CDR3 sequence: CASSRDQMVLAGGEQYF. As DNA, the CDR3 is TGTGCCAGCAGCCGAGACCAAATGGTCCTCGCAGGAGGCGAGCAGTACTTC.

This sequence joins TRBV5-1 and TRBJ1-1; 12 nucleotides agree with TRBD1. The ends lost 7 bases at V and 6 bases at J; junction bases unmatched: 7. Germline-derived CDR1 and CDR2 are SGHRS and YFSETQ. This CDR3 contains 14 residues. The CDR3 reads CASLPGTGGPEAFF. The CDR3 DNA reads as TGCGCCAGCTTACCCGGGACAGGGGGCCCTGAAGCTTTCTTT.

V usage is TRBV5-1 and J usage is TRBJ2-2; unclear D gene. V gave up 4 bases and J gave up 0 bases, with 7 bases separating them. The V gene's germline CDR1 is SGHRS and CDR2 YFSETQ. This CDR3 is built from 14 residues. The CDR3: CASSPSANTGELFF. Here the CDR3 DNA reads TGCGCCAGCAGCCCCAGCGCGAACACCGGGGAGCTGTTTTTT.

V gene TRBV2 combines with J gene TRBJ1-1; TRBD1 aligns across 8 bases. Germline V lookup: CDR1 SNHLY, CDR2 FYNNEI. Unmatched junction bases numbered 13, after V lost 3 bases and J lost 1 base. This CDR3 comprises 18 residues. The CDR3 DNA reads TGTGCCAGCAGTGAGAGGGGAGGACAGGGAGGGAGGAACACTGAAGCTTTCTTT. This codes for CASSERGGQGGRNTEAFF.

CDR3 sequence (DNA): TGTGCCAGCAGCTTAGGTTTCAGGGTAACTCATGGCTACACCTTC. Amino acids: CASSLGFRVTHGYTF. The chain joins TRBV7-9 to TRBJ1-2, with D possibly being TRBD1 (5 bases). The germline V gene has CDR1 SEHNR and CDR2 FQNEAQ (reference sequence). The CDR3 has 15 residues. Deletions cut 1 base from V and 6 bases from J, with 15 bases between.

This rearrangement joins TRBV5-5 to TRBJ2-6, with D possibly matching TRBD2 (5 bases). CDR3 length: 16 residues. Germline-derived CDR1 and CDR2 are SGHKS and YYEKEE (reference sequence). With 7 bases removed from V and 0 bases from J, the gap between germline ends came to 14 bases. The CDR3 coding sequence is TGTGCCAGCTACCCCCGGGGAATCTCTGGGGCCAACGTCCTGACTTTC. Translating it yields CASYPRGISGANVLTF. Drawing the rest from reference TRBV5-5 and TRBJ2-6, the complete variable domain is DAGVTQSPTHLIKTRGQQVTLRCSPISGHKSVSWYQQVLGQGPQFIFQYYEKEERGRGNFPDRFSARQFPNYSSELNVNALLLGDSALYLCASYPRGISGANVLTFGAGSRLTVL.

The chain couples TRBV27 to TRBJ1-5; D unclear. The ends were cut back, 8 bases at V and 7 bases at J, with 3 bases in the middle. The CDR3 extends over 9 amino acids. Germline CDR1 MNHEY, CDR2 SMNVEV (reference sequence). CDR3 amino acids: CASGQPQHF. The DNA of the CDR3 is TGTGCCAGCGGCCAGCCCCAGCATTTT.

J is TRBJ1-5 and V is TRBV7-9; D may be TRBD1 (6 bases). Looked up from germline, CDR1 is SEHNR and CDR2 is FQNEAQ (reference sequence). V shed 3 bases and J shed 4 bases, with 10 bases lying between them. The CDR3 is made up of 14 amino acids. The CDR3 nucleotides are TGTGCCAGCAGCTTTGGACAGACAAATCAGCCCCAGCATTTT. This codes for CASSFGQTNQPQHF.

This clone showed up just once. J is TRBJ1-3 and V is TRBV9, with D uncertain. CDR3 length: 14 amino acids. Trimming shortened V by 4 bases and J by 8 bases, and 16 bases separated the two germline ends. The germline V gene encodes CDR1 SGDLS and CDR2 YYNGEE. Written as DNA, the CDR3 is TGTGCCAGCAGCCCACGCCCCACAGCGGACACCATATATTTT. Protein: CASSPRPTADTIYF.

The gene calls are TRBV7-2 and TRBJ2-7; 9 positions agree with TRBD2. The CDR3 contains 15 residues. Losses at the gene ends were 4 bases for V and 2 bases for J; bases not matched to a gene: 6. CDR1 and CDR2 (germline): SGHTA, FQGNSA. This CDR3 reads CASSSGLAPTYEQYF. In DNA form, the CDR3 reads TGTGCCAGCAGCTCCGGACTAGCGCCGACCTACGAGCAGTACTTC.

This clone was counted a single time. This chain uses TRBV6-5 with TRBJ2-3, with 7 bases matching TRBD2. Trimming at V came to 5 bases and at J to 2 bases, leaving 7 bases not matched to a gene. Germline CDR1 reads MNHEY; CDR2 reads SVGAGI. This CDR3 region has 15 residues. In DNA form, the CDR3 reads TGTGCCAGCAGTCGGACTAGGGGAGACACAGATACGCAGTATTTT. Encoded protein: CASSRTRGDTDTQYF.

V and J are TRBV28 and TRBJ2-7; D perhaps matches TRBD2 (6 bases). The germline gives CDR1 MDHEN, CDR2 SYDVKM. The CDR3 loop spans 15 amino acids. Trimming shortened V by 6 bases and J by 0 bases, and 15 bases separated the two germline ends. CDR3 nucleotide sequence: TGTGCCAGCAGCCCCGCGGGAAACCCCTCCTACGAGCAGTACTTC. Its translation is CASSPAGNPSYEQYF.

This clone was counted once. The rearrangement links TRBV2 to TRBJ1-1; a weak D match, TRBD1 (5 bases). With 7 bases removed from V and 4 bases from J, the gap between germline ends came to 16 bases. The germline V gene has CDR1 SNHLY and CDR2 FYNNEI. The CDR3 covers 14 residues. The CDR3 loop reads CASTALGGRTEAFF. In DNA, the CDR3 is TGTGCCAGCACCGCCTTGGGGGGACGCACTGAAGCTTTCTTT.

A few counts support this clone. V gene TRBV7-9 combines with J gene TRBJ2-6, with D unresolved. V dropped 3 bases and J dropped 1 base, with 10 bases sitting between them. Germline CDR1 and CDR2: SEHNR and FQNEAQ (reference sequence). The CDR3 contains 16 residues. CDR3 in amino acids: CASSFQLASGANVLTF. The CDR3 DNA sequence: TGTGCCAGCAGCTTCCAACTTGCGTCTGGGGCCAACGTCCTGACTTTC.

This chain links TRBV3-1 (or the pseudogene TRBV3-2) with TRBJ2-7; D not resolved. The CDR3 is 13 residues long. The V and J ends lost 3 bases and 4 bases respectively, with 10 bases between them. Germline CDR1 and CDR2: LGHDT and YNNKEL (reference sequence). For the CDR3, the DNA is TGTGCCAGCAGCCACTTCGAGAGATACGAGCAGTACTTC. This encodes CASSHFERYEQYF.